This paragraph reports one T cell receptor beta chain. This sample is drawn from a study of technical replicates of blood from several donors. Data came from immunoSEQ multiplex PCR; TCRdb stores just in-frame clones and leaves some out. The repertoire holds 65,000 to 85,000 clones, about 90% seen once, with approximately 0.28% in the top ten. Germline values: CDR1 MDHEN, CDR2 SYDVKM. The V end was cut by 3 bases, the J end by 1 base, with 12 bases between. This CDR3 contains 15 residues. The chain joins TRBV28 to TRBJ1-1; unclear D gene. Sequencing used T cells isolated from PBMCs. This clonotype was obtained from a human donor in good health. CDR3 loop: CASSFPTRENTEAFF. The DNA for the CDR3 is TGTGCCAGCAGTTTTCCGACGAGGGAGAACACTGAAGCTTTCTTT.